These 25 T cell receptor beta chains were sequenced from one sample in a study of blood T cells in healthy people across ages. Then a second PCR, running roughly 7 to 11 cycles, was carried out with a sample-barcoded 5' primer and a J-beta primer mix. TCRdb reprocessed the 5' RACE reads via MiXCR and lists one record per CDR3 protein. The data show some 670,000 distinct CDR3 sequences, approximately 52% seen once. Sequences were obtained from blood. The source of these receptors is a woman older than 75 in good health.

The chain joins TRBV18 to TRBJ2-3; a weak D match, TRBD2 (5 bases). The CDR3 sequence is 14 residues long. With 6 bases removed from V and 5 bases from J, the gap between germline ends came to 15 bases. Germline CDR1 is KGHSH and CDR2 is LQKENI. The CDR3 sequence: CASSTPGSVDTQYF. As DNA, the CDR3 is TGTGCCAGCTCCACACCGGGGAGCGTAGATACGCAGTATTTT.

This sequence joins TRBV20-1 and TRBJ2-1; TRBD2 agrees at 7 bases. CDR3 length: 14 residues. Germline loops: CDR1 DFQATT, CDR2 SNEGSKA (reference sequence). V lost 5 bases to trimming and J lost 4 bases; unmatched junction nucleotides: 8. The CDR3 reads CSAGRVRWYNEQFF. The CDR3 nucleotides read TGCAGTGCTGGGAGGGTCCGATGGTACAATGAGCAGTTCTTC.

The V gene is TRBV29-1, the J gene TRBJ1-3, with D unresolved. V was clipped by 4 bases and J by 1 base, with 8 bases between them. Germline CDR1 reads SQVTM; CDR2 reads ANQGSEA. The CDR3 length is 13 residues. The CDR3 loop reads CSVAVGSGNTIYF. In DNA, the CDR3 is TGCAGCGTTGCGGTGGGTTCTGGAAACACCATATATTTT.

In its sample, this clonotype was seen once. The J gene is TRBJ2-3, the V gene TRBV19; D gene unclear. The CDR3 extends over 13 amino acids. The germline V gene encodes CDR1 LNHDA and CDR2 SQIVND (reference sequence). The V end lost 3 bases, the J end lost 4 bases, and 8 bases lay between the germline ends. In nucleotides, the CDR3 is TGTGCCAGTAGTATCGGTCCGTCAGATACGCAGTATTTT. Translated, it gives CASSIGPSDTQYF.

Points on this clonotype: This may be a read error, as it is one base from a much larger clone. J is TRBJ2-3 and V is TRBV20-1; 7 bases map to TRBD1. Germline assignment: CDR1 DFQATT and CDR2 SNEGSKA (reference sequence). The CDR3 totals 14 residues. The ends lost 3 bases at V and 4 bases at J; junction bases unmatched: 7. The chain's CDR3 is CSASIGTAADTQYF. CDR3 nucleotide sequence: TGCAGTGCTAGCATAGGGACAGCTGCAGATACGCAGTATTTT.

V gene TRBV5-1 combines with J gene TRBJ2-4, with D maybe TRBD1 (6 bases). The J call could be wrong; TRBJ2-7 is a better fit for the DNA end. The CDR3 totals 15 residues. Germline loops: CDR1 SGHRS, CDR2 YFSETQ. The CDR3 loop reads CASSLATGANYEQYF. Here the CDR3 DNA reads TGCGCCAGCAGCTTGGCGACAGGTGCAAACTACGAGCAGTACTTC.

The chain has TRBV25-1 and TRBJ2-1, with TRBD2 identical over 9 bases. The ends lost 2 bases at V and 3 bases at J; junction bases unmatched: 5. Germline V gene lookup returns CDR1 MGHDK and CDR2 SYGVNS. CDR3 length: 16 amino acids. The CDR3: CASSESGSGGYNEQFF. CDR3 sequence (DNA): TGTGCCAGCAGTGAAAGTGGTAGCGGGGGCTACAATGAGCAGTTCTTC.

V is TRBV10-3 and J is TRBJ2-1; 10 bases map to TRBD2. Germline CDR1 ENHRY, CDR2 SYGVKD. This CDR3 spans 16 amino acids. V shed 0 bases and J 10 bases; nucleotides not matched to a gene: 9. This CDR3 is CAISESPASGSSEQFF. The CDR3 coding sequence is TGTGCCATCAGTGAGTCCCCGGCTAGCGGGAGTAGCGAGCAGTTCTTC.

The CDR3 nucleotides read TGTGCCACCAGTGATTCGTCGGGACCAAATCAGCCCCAGCATTTT. It codes for CATSDSSGPNQPQHF. V usage is TRBV24-1 and J usage is TRBJ1-5; D is possibly TRBD1 (5 bases). The CDR3 runs to 15 residues. In germline, CDR1 is KGHDR, CDR2 SFDVKD. Trimming pared 2 bases from V and 4 bases from J, leaving 11 bases between.

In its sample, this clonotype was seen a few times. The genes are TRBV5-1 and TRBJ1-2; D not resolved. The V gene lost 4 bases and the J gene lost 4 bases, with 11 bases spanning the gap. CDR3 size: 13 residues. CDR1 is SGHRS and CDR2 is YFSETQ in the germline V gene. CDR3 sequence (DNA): TGCGCCAGCAGCGTAGCAGGAGGCTATGGCTACACCTTC. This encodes CASSVAGGYGYTF.

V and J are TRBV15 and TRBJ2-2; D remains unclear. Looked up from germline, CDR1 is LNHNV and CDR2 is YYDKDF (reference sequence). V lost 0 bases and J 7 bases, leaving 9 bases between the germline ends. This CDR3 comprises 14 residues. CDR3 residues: CATSRDSAVGELFF. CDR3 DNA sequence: TGTGCCACCAGCAGAGACTCCGCGGTCGGGGAGCTGTTTTTT.

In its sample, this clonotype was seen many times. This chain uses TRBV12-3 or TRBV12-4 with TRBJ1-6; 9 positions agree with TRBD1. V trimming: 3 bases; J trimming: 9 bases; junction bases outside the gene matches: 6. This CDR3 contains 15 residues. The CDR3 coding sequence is TGTGCCAGCAGTTTCGGGGGACAGGGAAGTTCACCCCTCCACTTT. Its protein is CASSFGGQGSSPLHF.

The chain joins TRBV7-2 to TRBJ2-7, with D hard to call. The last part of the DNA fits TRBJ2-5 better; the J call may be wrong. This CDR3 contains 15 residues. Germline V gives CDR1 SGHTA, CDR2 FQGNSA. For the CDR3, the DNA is TGTGCCAGCAGCTTAGGGACGTCCAATCGAGAGACCCAGTACTTC. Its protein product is CASSLGTSNRETQYF.

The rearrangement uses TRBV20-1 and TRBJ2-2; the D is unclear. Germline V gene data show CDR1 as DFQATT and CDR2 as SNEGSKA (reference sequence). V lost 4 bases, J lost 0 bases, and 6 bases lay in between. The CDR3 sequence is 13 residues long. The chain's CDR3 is CSAKQSNTGELFF. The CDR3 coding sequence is TGCAGTGCTAAACAATCGAACACCGGGGAGCTGTTTTTT.

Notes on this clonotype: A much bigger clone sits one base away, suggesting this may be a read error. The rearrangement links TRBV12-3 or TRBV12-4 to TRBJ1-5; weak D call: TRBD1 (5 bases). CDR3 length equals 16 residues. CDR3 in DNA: TGTGCCAGCAGCTCACAATCCAGGGAGAGCAATCAGCCCCGGCATTTT. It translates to CASSSQSRESNQPRHF.

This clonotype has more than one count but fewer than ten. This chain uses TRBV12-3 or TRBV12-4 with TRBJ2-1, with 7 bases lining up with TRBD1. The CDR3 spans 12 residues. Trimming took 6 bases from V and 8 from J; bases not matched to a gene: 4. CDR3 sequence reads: CASRDRADEQFF. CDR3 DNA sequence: TGTGCCAGCAGAGACAGGGCGGATGAGCAGTTCTTC.

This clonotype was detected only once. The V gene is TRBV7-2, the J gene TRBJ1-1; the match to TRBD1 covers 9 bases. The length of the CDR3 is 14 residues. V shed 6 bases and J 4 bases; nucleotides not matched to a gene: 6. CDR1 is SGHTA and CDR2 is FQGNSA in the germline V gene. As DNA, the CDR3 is TGTGCCAGCAGTGCCGACAGGGGGTTCACTGAAGCTTTCTTT. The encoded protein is CASSADRGFTEAFF.

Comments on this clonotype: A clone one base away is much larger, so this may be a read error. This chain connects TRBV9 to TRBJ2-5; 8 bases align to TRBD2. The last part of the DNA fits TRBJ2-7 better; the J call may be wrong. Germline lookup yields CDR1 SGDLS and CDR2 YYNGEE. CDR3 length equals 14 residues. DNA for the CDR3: TGTGCCAGCAGCGTAAGTAGCGGGAACGGCGAGCAGTACTTC. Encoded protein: CASSVSSGNGEQYF.

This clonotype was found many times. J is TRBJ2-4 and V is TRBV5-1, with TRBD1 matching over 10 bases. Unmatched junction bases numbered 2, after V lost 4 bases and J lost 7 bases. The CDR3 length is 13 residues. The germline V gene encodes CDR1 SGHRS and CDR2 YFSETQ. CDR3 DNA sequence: TGCGCCAGCAGCGCGGGACAGGGGAACATTCAGTACTTC. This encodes CASSAGQGNIQYF.

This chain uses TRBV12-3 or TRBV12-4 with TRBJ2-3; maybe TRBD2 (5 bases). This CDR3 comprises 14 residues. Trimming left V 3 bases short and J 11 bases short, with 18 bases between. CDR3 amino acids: CASSFRGRVNVQYF. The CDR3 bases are TGTGCCAGCAGTTTTAGAGGGAGAGTAAATGTGCAGTATTTT.

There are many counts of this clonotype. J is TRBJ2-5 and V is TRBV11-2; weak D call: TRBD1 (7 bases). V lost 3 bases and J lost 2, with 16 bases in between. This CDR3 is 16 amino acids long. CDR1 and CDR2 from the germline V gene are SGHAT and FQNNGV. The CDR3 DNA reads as TGTGCCAGCAGCTTCTCCCCCGCAGGGGGGCAAGAGACCCAGTACTTC. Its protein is CASSFSPAGGQETQYF.

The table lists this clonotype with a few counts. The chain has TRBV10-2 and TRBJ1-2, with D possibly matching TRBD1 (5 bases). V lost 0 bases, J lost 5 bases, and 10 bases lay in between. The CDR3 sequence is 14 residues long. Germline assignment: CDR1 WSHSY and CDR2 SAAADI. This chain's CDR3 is CASSESQGGYGYTF. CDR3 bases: TGCGCCAGCAGTGAGTCCCAGGGCGGATATGGCTACACCTTC.

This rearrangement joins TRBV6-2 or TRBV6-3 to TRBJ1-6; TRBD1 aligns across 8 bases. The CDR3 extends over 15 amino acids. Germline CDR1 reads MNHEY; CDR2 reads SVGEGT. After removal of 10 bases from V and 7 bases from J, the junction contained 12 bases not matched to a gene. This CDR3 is CANRPPTGENSPLHF. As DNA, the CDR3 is TGTGCCAACAGACCCCCGACAGGGGAGAATTCACCCCTCCACTTT.

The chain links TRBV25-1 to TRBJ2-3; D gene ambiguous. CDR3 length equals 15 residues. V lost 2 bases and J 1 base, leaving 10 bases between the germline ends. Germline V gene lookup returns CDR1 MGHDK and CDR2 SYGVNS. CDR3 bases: TGTGCCAGCAGTGAAAGCCTCTGGGGCACAGATACGCAGTATTTT. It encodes CASSESLWGTDTQYF. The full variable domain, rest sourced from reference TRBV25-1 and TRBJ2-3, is EADIYQTPRYLVIGTGKKITLECSQTMGHDKMYWYQQDPGMELHLIHYSYGVNSTEKGDLSSESTVSRIRTEHFPLTLESARPSHTSQYLCASSESLWGTDTQYFGPGTRLTVL.

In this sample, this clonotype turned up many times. The DNA of the CDR3 is TGCGCCAGCAGCTTACCCCCCCAGAGTTACGAGCAGTACTTC. Translation gives CASSLPPQSYEQYF. The rearrangement links TRBV5-1 to TRBJ2-7; D is uncertain. Germline loops: CDR1 SGHRS, CDR2 YFSETQ. Trimming shortened V by 2 bases and J by 4 bases, and 13 bases separated the two germline ends. CDR3 length: 14 amino acids. Looking up the rest from reference TRBV5-1 and TRBJ2-7 gives the full variable domain: KAGVTQTPRYLIKTRGQQVTLSCSPISGHRSVSWYQQTPGQGLQFLFEYFSETQRNKGNFPGRFSGRQFSNSRSEMNVSTLELGDSALYLCASSLPPQSYEQYFGPGTRLTVT.